These 27 T cell receptor beta chains were all obtained from the same sample, sequenced in a study of blood T cell repertoires in COVID-19. Some clones are missing from TCRdb's copy, which holds only in-frame ones; the method was immunoSEQ multiplex PCR. The table lists a few hundred thousand clones, about 90% of them singletons. Sequenced material: PBMCs or T cells enriched from blood (not recorded which). The receptors originated from a young woman who had recovered from COVID-19.

The chain is built from TRBV2 and TRBJ1-5; D uncertain. V was pared by 5 bases and J by 6 bases, with 14 bases between. The CDR3 length is 14 residues. Per germline, CDR1 SNHLY and CDR2 FYNNEI. CDR3 residues: CASSRGGLSQPQHF. The CDR3 DNA is TGTGCCAGCAGTCGCGGTGGGTTGAGTCAGCCCCAGCATTTT.

The J gene is TRBJ1-1, the V gene TRBV15, with TRBD1 matching over 7 bases. Germline V gives CDR1 LNHNV, CDR2 YYDKDF (reference sequence). V shed 5 bases and J 1 base; nucleotides not matched to a gene: 4. The CDR3 has 14 residues. CDR3 DNA: TGTGCCACCAGCGGAACAGGGGAGAACACTGAAGCTTTCTTT. Amino acids: CATSGTGENTEAFF.

V and J are TRBV30 and TRBJ1-5, with no clear D. CDR1 and CDR2 (germline): GTSNPN, SVGIG (reference sequence). Trimming left V 0 bases short and J 0 bases short, with 9 bases between. The CDR3 covers 15 residues. CDR3 loop: CAWSVHGNSNQPQHF. CDR3 DNA sequence: TGTGCCTGGAGTGTACACGGGAATAGCAATCAGCCCCAGCATTTT.

The chain couples TRBV5-1 to TRBJ2-7; D remains ambiguous. Germline V CDR1 and CDR2: SGHRS, YFSETQ. This CDR3 contains 15 residues. V lost 0 bases and J lost 0, with 10 bases in between. In nucleotides, the CDR3 is TGCGCCAGCAGCTTGGGATCCCAGGTCTCCTACGAGCAGTACTTC. Translation gives CASSLGSQVSYEQYF.

This clone was detected once. The chain is built from TRBV5-1 and TRBJ1-4; possibly TRBD1 for D (6 bases). Germline-derived CDR1 and CDR2 are SGHRS and YFSETQ. V was pared by 0 bases and J by 5 bases, with 11 bases between. The CDR3 runs 15 residues. CDR3 protein: CASSLGGRLNEKLFF. In DNA form, the CDR3 reads TGCGCCAGCAGCTTGGGGGGGCGATTGAATGAAAAACTGTTTTTT.

This chain links TRBV6-2 or TRBV6-3 with TRBJ2-3, with a tentative D call TRBD2 (5 bases). CDR3 size: 14 residues. Trimming cost V 6 bases and J 6 bases, with 16 bases left between them. CDR1 and CDR2 from the germline V gene are MNHEY and SVGEGT. CDR3 region: CASSLAIAWDTQYF. CDR3 nucleotide sequence: TGTGCCAGCAGCCTGGCGATAGCGTGGGATACGCAGTATTTT.

The rearrangement uses TRBV12-3 or TRBV12-4 and TRBJ1-2; D unresolved. The CDR3 length is 11 residues. The V and J ends lost 7 bases and 8 bases respectively, with 11 bases between them. CDR3 nucleotides: TGTGCCAGCACCATGGGGAGGGGCTACACCTTC. Translating gives CASTMGRGYTF.

The V call is TRBV2, the J call TRBJ2-3; 10 nucleotides line up with TRBD1. The CDR3 covers 15 residues. CDR1 and CDR2 (germline): SNHLY, FYNNEI. V lost 7 bases and J lost 2; bases outside the gene matches: 6. CDR3 sequence: CASTKGTGVTDTQYF. The CDR3 DNA reads as TGTGCCAGCACCAAGGGGACAGGGGTCACAGATACGCAGTATTTT.

V and J are TRBV9 and TRBJ2-4; D remains ambiguous. Trimming removed 2 bases at V and 9 bases at J, with 12 bases between. CDR3 length: 13 amino acids. Germline V gene data show CDR1 as SGDLS and CDR2 as YYNGEE. In DNA, the CDR3 is TGTGCCAGCAGCGTTCGACAAGAGACCATTCAGTACTTC. Translation gives CASSVRQETIQYF.

The chain has TRBV3-1 (or the pseudogene TRBV3-2) and TRBJ1-3; D uncertain. CDR1 and CDR2 (germline): LGHDT, YNNKEL (reference sequence). This CDR3 has 16 amino acids. Deletions cut 4 bases from V and 0 bases from J, with 13 bases between. CDR3 loop: CASSPYRTISGNTIYF. CDR3 in DNA: TGTGCCAGCAGCCCATACCGTACAATCTCTGGAAACACCATATATTTT.

V is TRBV7-9 and J is TRBJ1-5; no clear D gene. With 7 bases removed from V and 3 bases from J, the gap between germline ends came to 25 bases. CDR1 is SEHNR and CDR2 is FQNEAQ in the germline V gene (reference sequence). CDR3 length: 18 residues. CDR3 in amino acids: CASTSNQSDSSPNQPQHF. The CDR3 DNA reads TGTGCCAGCACCTCAAACCAATCGGACTCAAGTCCCAATCAGCCCCAGCATTTT. Using reference TRBV7-9 and TRBJ1-5 for the parts outside the CDR3, the full variable domain is DTGVSQNPRHKITKRGQNVTFRCDPISEHNRLYWYRQTLGQGPEFLTYFQNEAQLEKSRLLSDRFSAERPKGSFSTLEIQRTEQGDSAMYLCASTSNQSDSSPNQPQHFGDGTRLSIL.

This chain uses TRBV24-1 with TRBJ1-1; D unclear. This CDR3 comprises 13 residues. V dropped 4 bases and J dropped 10 bases, with 15 bases sitting between them. The germline gives CDR1 KGHDR, CDR2 SFDVKD. DNA for the CDR3: TGTGCCACCAGTGACGCTGGTCGAGAGGGAGCTTTCTTT. Translation gives CATSDAGREGAFF.

The J gene is TRBJ2-2, the V gene TRBV7-9; no reliable D call. Germline loops: CDR1 SEHNR, CDR2 FQNEAQ (reference sequence). Trimming removed 6 bases at V and 1 base at J, with 15 bases between. This CDR3 spans 16 amino acids. The DNA for the CDR3 is TGTGCCAGCAGGGGTCCTTCTGGGCTGAACACCGGGGAGCTGTTTTTT. Protein product: CASRGPSGLNTGELFF.

The gene calls are TRBV10-1 and TRBJ2-2; possibly TRBD2 for D (6 bases). CDR3 length: 14 residues. V was clipped by 5 bases and J by 4 bases, with 11 bases between them. Germline loops: CDR1 WNHNN, CDR2 SYGVQD (reference sequence). The CDR3 nucleotides read TGCGCCAGCAGTTCCCTGGGGGGCACCGGGGAGCTGTTTTTT. It translates to CASSSLGGTGELFF.

This chain links TRBV9 with TRBJ1-1, with D possibly being TRBD1 (5 bases). Looked up from germline, CDR1 is SGDLS and CDR2 is YYNGEE. V was clipped by 4 bases and J by 11 bases, with 21 bases between them. This CDR3 has 14 residues. CDR3 bases: TGTGCCAGCAGCCCCGTAGAACTCCCCAGGGTGGCTTTCTTT. Protein product: CASSPVELPRVAFF.

The chain is built from TRBV2 and TRBJ1-1; D gene uncertain. CDR3 length: 14 residues. Trimming shortened V by 4 bases and J by 5 bases, and 14 bases separated the two germline ends. CDR1 and CDR2 (germline): SNHLY, FYNNEI. CDR3 protein: CASSGSVRDTEAFF. CDR3 sequence (DNA): TGTGCCAGCAGTGGTTCCGTCCGGGATACTGAAGCTTTCTTT.

J is TRBJ1-6 and V is TRBV3-1 (or the pseudogene TRBV3-2); D might be TRBD1 (6 bases). Germline loops: CDR1 LGHDT, CDR2 YNNKEL (reference sequence). There are 16 residues in the CDR3. Trimming shortened V by 2 bases and J by 8 bases, and 16 bases separated the two germline ends. CDR3 DNA: TGTGCCAGCAGCCAATTGTGGGTCAGGGGTGATTCACCCCTCCACTTT. Translating it yields CASSQLWVRGDSPLHF.

This chain links TRBV2 with TRBJ2-7; no reliable D call. Germline CDR1 is SNHLY and CDR2 is FYNNEI. This CDR3 region has 13 residues. The ends were cut back, 1 base at V and 5 bases at J, with 9 bases in the middle. As DNA, the CDR3 is TGTGCCAGCAGTGAAGAGAGGTCGAACGAGCAGTACTTC. Protein sequence: CASSEERSNEQYF.

This clone occurred once. This sequence joins TRBV18 and TRBJ1-1, with D perhaps matching TRBD1 (5 bases). Germline-derived CDR1 and CDR2 are KGHSH and LQKENI. The CDR3 is 14 amino acids. Trimming cost V 2 bases and J 1 base, with 8 bases left between them. The CDR3: CASSPAGSNTEAFF. In DNA, the CDR3 is TGTGCCAGCTCACCAGCAGGGTCGAACACTGAAGCTTTCTTT.

This clone appeared a single time. J is TRBJ1-1 and V is TRBV4-2; tentative D call: TRBD1 (6 bases). The CDR3 runs to 13 residues. V gave up 0 bases and J gave up 6 bases, with 8 bases separating them. Per the germline V gene, CDR1 is LGHNA and CDR2 is YNFKEQ. The CDR3 here is CASSQDRGSEAFF. The CDR3 nucleotides are TGTGCCAGCAGCCAAGATAGGGGGTCTGAAGCTTTCTTT.

V gene TRBV6-5 combines with J gene TRBJ1-6; D is perhaps TRBD1 (6 bases). From germline, CDR1 is MNHEY and CDR2 SVGAGI. V lost 7 bases, J lost 4 bases, and 14 bases lay in between. This CDR3 is built from 15 residues. The CDR3 DNA reads as TGTGCCAGCAAAGGGGGAAACCTGTATAATTCACCCCTCCACTTT. Translation gives CASKGGNLYNSPLHF.

This chain connects TRBV7-8 to TRBJ2-1, with 10 bases identical to TRBD1. The CDR3 spans 11 residues. The V gene end was trimmed by 5 bases and the J gene end by 14 bases; junction bases not matched to a gene: 3. Per germline, CDR1 SGHVS and CDR2 FQNEAQ. This CDR3 reads CASSPGTGEFF. The CDR3 DNA reads TGTGCCAGCAGCCCCGGGACAGGGGAGTTCTTC.

The chain recombines TRBV7-9 with TRBJ2-7; TRBD2 matches at 16 bases. The CDR3 is 18 residues long. CDR1 and CDR2 from the germline V gene are SEHNR and FQNEAQ (reference sequence). J lost 2 bases, V lost 1 base, and 5 bases had no gene match. The CDR3 reads CASSLGAGTSGGAYEQYF. CDR3 DNA sequence: TGTGCCAGCAGCTTAGGGGCCGGGACTAGCGGGGGGGCCTACGAGCAGTACTTC.

Points on this clone: The sample carries other DNA sequences with the same CDR3. This chain links TRBV9 with TRBJ2-5, with 13 positions matching TRBD2. CDR3 size: 15 residues. The V segment lost 0 bases and the J segment 5 bases; nucleotides outside the gene matches: 1. Germline CDR1 and CDR2: SGDLS and YYNGEE. CDR3 DNA sequence: TGTGCCAGCAGCGTAGCGGGACTAGCGGGGGAGACCCAGTACTTC. Encoded protein: CASSVAGLAGETQYF.

This sequence joins TRBV7-9 and TRBJ1-5; 9 bases map to TRBD1. Unmatched junction bases numbered 7, after V lost 5 bases and J lost 2 bases. The CDR3 covers 16 residues. Germline-derived CDR1 and CDR2 are SEHNR and FQNEAQ (reference sequence). The CDR3 loop reads CASSRDGDRGNQPQHF. In nucleotides, the CDR3 is TGTGCCAGCAGCCGAGATGGGGACAGGGGCAATCAGCCCCAGCATTTT.

The genes are TRBV7-9 and TRBJ1-5, with a possible D match to TRBD1 (5 bases). The CDR3 covers 13 residues. The germline V and J ends were trimmed by 4 bases and 5 bases, with 9 bases remaining between them. Looked up from germline, CDR1 is SEHNR and CDR2 is FQNEAQ (reference sequence). This CDR3 is CASSSSGHQPQHF. CDR3 sequence (DNA): TGTGCCAGCAGCTCCTCAGGGCATCAGCCCCAGCATTTT.

This clone is a singleton in its sample. Other DNA sequences in this sample translate to the same CDR3. The rearrangement joins TRBV24-1 to TRBJ2-1, with 9 bases aligning to TRBD1. Per germline, CDR1 KGHDR and CDR2 SFDVKD. J was trimmed by 4 bases and V by 7 bases; bases with no gene match: 4. CDR3 length: 14 residues. CDR3 DNA: TGTGCCACCAGCGGGACAGGGCGTTACAATGAGCAGTTCTTC. It yields the protein CATSGTGRYNEQFF.